Listed here are 22 T cell receptor beta chains from one sample, sequenced in a study of T cell responses to AZD1222 COVID-19 vaccine. Using immunoSEQ multiplex PCR, the repertoire was profiled, and TCRdb retains in-frame clones only, with some absent. The repertoire has fewer than 150,000 clones, 70% to 90% of them found once; the top ten carry under 2%. This material consisted of peripheral blood, taken on day 0 of AZD1222 vaccination. Receptor source: an adult in good health.

CDR3 sequence (DNA): TGTGCCAGCAGCTTACGTGCTCGACTCGGGACTAGCGAATACGAGCAGTACTTC. Translated: CASSLRARLGTSEYEQYF. The chain links TRBV11-2 to TRBJ2-7, with 10 bases aligning to TRBD2. CDR3 length: 18 amino acids. The germline CDR1 and CDR2 sequences are SGHAT and FQNNGV. The ends lost 2 bases at V and 4 bases at J; junction bases unmatched: 14.

The chain recombines TRBV25-1 with TRBJ1-2; the D is unclear. This CDR3 contains 14 residues. In germline, CDR1 is MGHDK, CDR2 SYGVNS. The ends were cut back, 4 bases at V and 2 bases at J, with 11 bases in the middle. The DNA for the CDR3 is TGTGCCAGCAGTGGCGATCTAGGGAACTATGGCTACACCTTC. This sequence encodes CASSGDLGNYGYTF.

The chain joins TRBV5-1 to TRBJ2-5; 7 bases are a match to TRBD1. This CDR3 is built from 16 residues. The trim removed 0 bases at V and 2 bases at J, leaving 7 bases unmatched. CDR1 and CDR2 from the germline V gene are SGHRS and YFSETQ. The CDR3 DNA follows: TGCGCCAGCAGCTTGGCCTTAGGGGGCGGACAAGAGACCCAGTACTTC. Its translation: CASSLALGGGQETQYF. Using reference TRBV5-1 and TRBJ2-5 for the parts outside the CDR3, the full variable domain is KAGVTQTPRYLIKTRGQQVTLSCSPISGHRSVSWYQQTPGQGLQFLFEYFSETQRNKGNFPGRFSGRQFSNSRSEMNVSTLELGDSALYLCASSLALGGGQETQYFGPGTRLLVL.

The V call is TRBV10-3, the J call TRBJ1-4; TRBD1 aligns across 7 bases. This CDR3 contains 13 residues. Germline V gene data show CDR1 as ENHRY and CDR2 as SYGVKD. Germline trimming cut 6 bases from V and 7 bases from J; bases unmatched to any gene: 5. The CDR3 is CAIRGTALEKLFF. The CDR3 DNA reads as TGTGCCATCAGGGGGACAGCACTTGAAAAACTGTTTTTT.

This chain uses TRBV10-1 with TRBJ2-1; 12 bases line up with TRBD2. V lost 3 bases to trimming and J lost 7 bases; unmatched junction nucleotides: 7. The CDR3 totals 16 residues. From germline, CDR1 is WNHNN and CDR2 SYGVQD (reference sequence). This CDR3 is CASSDVASGRVNEQFF. CDR3 DNA: TGCGCCAGCAGTGACGTGGCTAGCGGGAGGGTAAATGAGCAGTTCTTC.

This chain joins TRBV10-2 and TRBJ2-3; a weak D match, TRBD2 (6 bases). V was trimmed by 5 bases and J by 0 bases, leaving 9 bases between them. The CDR3 is 14 amino acids. CDR1 and CDR2 from the germline V gene are WSHSY and SAAADI. CDR3 sequence (DNA): TGCGCCAGCAGTCCTGCGGGAAGCACAGATACGCAGTATTTT. The encoded protein is CASSPAGSTDTQYF.

The chain is built from TRBV5-1 and TRBJ2-5, with a tentative D call TRBD2 (6 bases). The CDR3 contains 14 residues. Trimming pared 0 bases from V and 4 bases from J, leaving 10 bases between. The germline V gene has CDR1 SGHRS and CDR2 YFSETQ. For the CDR3, the DNA is TGCGCCAGCAGCTTGGGACTAGAAACAGAGACCCAGTACTTC. This codes for CASSLGLETETQYF.

This clone has a single count. The chain links TRBV5-1 to TRBJ2-7, with D uncertain. This CDR3 has 14 residues. V was clipped by 0 bases and J by 0 bases, with 7 bases between them. Germline V lookup: CDR1 SGHRS, CDR2 YFSETQ. In DNA, the CDR3 is TGCGCCAGCAGCTTGGAGGTGATCTCCTACGAGCAGTACTTC. Translation gives CASSLEVISYEQYF.

This CDR3 reads CASSVDVNTEAFF. CDR3 nucleotides: TGTGCCAGCAGCGTAGATGTAAACACTGAAGCTTTCTTT. V is TRBV9 and J is TRBJ1-1; D not resolved. Trimming took 0 bases from V and 2 from J, leaving 5 bases between them. In germline, CDR1 is SGDLS, CDR2 YYNGEE. This CDR3 comprises 13 residues.

CDR3 bases: TGTGCCAGCAGTGGAGGGAATAGAAACACTGAAGCTTTCTTT. Amino acids: CASSGGNRNTEAFF. The V call is TRBV9, the J call TRBJ1-1; D is unclear. The germline CDR1 and CDR2 sequences are SGDLS and YYNGEE. Trimming cost V 5 bases and J 2 bases, with 13 bases left between them. The CDR3 spans 14 residues.

This sequence joins TRBV5-1 and TRBJ2-2, with D tentatively TRBD1 (5 bases). Trimming stripped 6 bases from V and 1 base from J, with 10 bases between. Looked up from germline, CDR1 is SGHRS and CDR2 is YFSETQ. The CDR3 consists of 14 residues. The CDR3 nucleotides are TGCGCCAGCAAGGCAGGGTGGAACACCGGGGAGCTGTTTTTT. It specifies CASKAGWNTGELFF.

The chain has TRBV28 and TRBJ2-2, with D unresolved. Germline CDR1 and CDR2: MDHEN and SYDVKM. Trimming removed 4 bases at V and 1 base at J, with 7 bases between. The CDR3 is made up of 14 amino acids. The DNA for the CDR3 is TGTGCCAGCAGTTATAACAGGAACACCGGGGAGCTGTTTTTT. Encoded protein: CASSYNRNTGELFF.

The rearrangement uses TRBV27 and TRBJ2-2, with D tentatively TRBD2 (6 bases). V was cut by 4 bases and J by 6 bases, with 12 bases left in between. Germline CDR1 and CDR2: MNHEY and SMNVEV (reference sequence). This CDR3 comprises 14 residues. CDR3 nucleotide sequence: TGTGCCAGCAGTTGGGGGGACGTGTCCGGGGAGCTGTTTTTT. This gives the protein CASSWGDVSGELFF.

V usage is TRBV29-1 and J usage is TRBJ2-3; weak D call: TRBD1 (6 bases). The germline CDR1 and CDR2 sequences are SQVTM and ANQGSEA. The V end lost 4 bases, the J end lost 4 bases, and 21 bases lay between the germline ends. This CDR3 contains 16 residues. This CDR3 is CSVVGHPTSKADTQYF. CDR3 bases: TGCAGCGTTGTGGGACACCCTACGTCGAAGGCAGATACGCAGTATTTT.

The chain is built from TRBV5-1 and TRBJ1-6; D perhaps matches TRBD1 (6 bases). CDR1 and CDR2 (germline): SGHRS, YFSETQ. V was shortened by 0 bases and J by 11 bases, with 12 bases between the two germline ends. The CDR3 contains 14 residues. In nucleotides, the CDR3 is TGCGCCAGCAGCTTGGGAGGGGGTACGGCACCCCTCCACTTT. It specifies CASSLGGGTAPLHF.

The V gene is TRBV11-2, the J gene TRBJ1-3, with D unclear. CDR3 size: 12 residues. The V end was cut by 5 bases, the J end by 4 bases, with 6 bases between. Germline V gives CDR1 SGHAT, CDR2 FQNNGV. The CDR3 DNA sequence: TGTGCCAGCAGCACATCAGGAAACACCATATATTTT. Translating gives CASSTSGNTIYF.

The chain couples TRBV6-4 to TRBJ2-2; a possible D gene is TRBD1 (5 bases). V was clipped by 5 bases and J by 6 bases, with 19 bases between them. This CDR3 comprises 16 residues. Germline V gene data show CDR1 as MRHNA and CDR2 as SNTAGT. In DNA form, the CDR3 reads TGTGCCAGCAGTCCCGCAATGAAAGGGGCCGCCGGGGAGCTGTTTTTT. Translation gives CASSPAMKGAAGELFF.

This chain connects TRBV19 to TRBJ1-5; D gene ambiguous. V dropped 7 bases and J dropped 5 bases, with 15 bases sitting between them. Germline CDR1 LNHDA, CDR2 SQIVND (reference sequence). The CDR3 has 14 amino acids. The CDR3 here is CASTLLGSDQPQHF. The CDR3 bases are TGTGCCAGTACCCTTTTGGGCAGCGATCAGCCCCAGCATTTT.

The chain is built from TRBV29-1 and TRBJ2-7; D ambiguous. Trimming left V 0 bases short and J 2 bases short, with 5 bases between. Looked up from germline, CDR1 is SQVTM and CDR2 is ANQGSEA. This CDR3 has 12 amino acids. The CDR3: CSVEDPAYEQYF. Here the CDR3 DNA reads TGCAGCGTTGAAGATCCAGCCTACGAGCAGTACTTC.

The J gene is TRBJ1-1, the V gene TRBV5-1, with a weak D call TRBD1 (5 bases). The CDR3 runs 14 residues. Germline V gene sequence: CDR1 SGHRS, CDR2 YFSETQ. Deletions cut 5 bases from V and 0 bases from J, with 11 bases between. The CDR3 coding sequence is TGCGCCAGCAGTTCGGACACGATGAACACTGAAGCTTTCTTT. This encodes CASSSDTMNTEAFF.

The chain employs TRBV5-8 and TRBJ1-5; D perhaps matches TRBD1 (6 bases). Between the trimmed V and J ends, which lost 2 bases and 5 bases, there was a span of 14 bases. This CDR3 has 15 residues. The V gene's germline CDR1 is SGHTS and CDR2 YDEGEE. This CDR3 is CASSLPGTSYQPQHF. In nucleotides, the CDR3 is TGTGCCAGCAGCTTACCCGGGACATCGTATCAGCCCCAGCATTTT.

This sequence joins TRBV7-9 and TRBJ1-3, with TRBD1 matching over 9 bases. This CDR3 has 16 residues. V dropped 3 bases and J dropped 4; count of bases not matched to a gene: 7. CDR1 is SEHNR and CDR2 is FQNEAQ in the germline V gene (reference sequence). This CDR3 is CASSFAQGADGNTIYF. The CDR3 nucleotides read TGTGCCAGCAGCTTCGCACAGGGGGCGGACGGAAACACCATATATTTT.